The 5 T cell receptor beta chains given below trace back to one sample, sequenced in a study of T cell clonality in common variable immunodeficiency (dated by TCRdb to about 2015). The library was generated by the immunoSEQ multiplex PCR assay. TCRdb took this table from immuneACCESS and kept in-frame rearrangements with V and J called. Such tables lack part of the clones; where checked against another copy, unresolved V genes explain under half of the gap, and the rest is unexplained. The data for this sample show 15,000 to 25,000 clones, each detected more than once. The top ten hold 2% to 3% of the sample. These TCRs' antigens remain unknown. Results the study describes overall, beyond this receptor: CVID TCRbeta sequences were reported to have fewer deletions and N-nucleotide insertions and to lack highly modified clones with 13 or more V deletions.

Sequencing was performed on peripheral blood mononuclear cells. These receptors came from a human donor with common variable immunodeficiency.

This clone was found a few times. CDR3 region: CASSLGQITDTQYF. CDR3 DNA (partial): TGTGCCAGCAGCTTAGGTCAGATCACAGATACG. This chain joins TRBV7-9 and TRBJ2-3; D unclear. The read finishes 3 residues shy of the CDR3 end, and the germline J gene is used to complete it. The V gene lost 1 base and the J gene lost 2 bases, with 7 bases spanning the gap. In germline, CDR1 is SEHNR, CDR2 FQNEAQ (reference sequence). The CDR3 spans 14 residues. The whole variable domain, filled in from reference TRBV7-9 and TRBJ2-3, reads DTGVSQNPRHKITKRGQNVTFRCDPISEHNRLYWYRQTLGQGPEFLTYFQNEAQLEKSRLLSDRFSAERPKGSFSTLEIQRTEQGDSAMYLCASSLGQITDTQYFGPGTRLTVL.

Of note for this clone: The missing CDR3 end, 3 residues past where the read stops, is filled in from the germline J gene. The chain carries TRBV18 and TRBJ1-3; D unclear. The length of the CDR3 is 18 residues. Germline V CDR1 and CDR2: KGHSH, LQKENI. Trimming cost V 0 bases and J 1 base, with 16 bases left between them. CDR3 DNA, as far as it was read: TGTGCCAGCTCACCACCCGCCTTAGAGGGTGGATCTGGAAACACC. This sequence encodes CASSPPALEGGSGNT. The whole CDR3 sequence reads CASSPPALEGGSGNTIYF. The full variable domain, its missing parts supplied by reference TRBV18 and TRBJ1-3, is NAGVMQNPRHLVRRRGQEARLRCSPMKGHSHVYWYRQLPEEGLKFMVYLQKENIIDESGMPKERFSAEFPKEGPSILRIQQVVRGDSAAYFCASSPPALEGGSGNTIYFGEGSWLTVV.

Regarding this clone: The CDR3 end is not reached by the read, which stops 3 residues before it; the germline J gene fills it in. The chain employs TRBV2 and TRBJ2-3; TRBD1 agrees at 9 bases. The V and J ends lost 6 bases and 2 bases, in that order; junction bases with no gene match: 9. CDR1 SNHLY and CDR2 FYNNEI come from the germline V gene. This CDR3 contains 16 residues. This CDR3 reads CASSVQGAQVTDTQYF. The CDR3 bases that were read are TGTGCCAGCAGCGTACAGGGGGCGCAGGTCACAGATACG. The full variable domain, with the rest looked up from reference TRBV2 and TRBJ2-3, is EPEVTQTPSHQVTQMGQEVILRCVPISNHLYFYWYRQILGQKVEFLVSFYNNEISEKSEIFDDQFSVERPDGSNFTLKIRSTKLEDSAMYFCASSVQGAQVTDTQYFGPGTRLTVL.

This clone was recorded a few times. The CDR3 protein is CASSPRGSEAFF. CDR3 DNA (partial): TGTGCCAGTAGTCCGCGGGGGTCTGAA. This chain connects TRBV19 to TRBJ1-1; D might be TRBD1 (5 bases). The read ends 3 residues shy of where the CDR3 ends; the end is completed using the germline J gene. The CDR3 loop spans 12 amino acids. CDR1 LNHDA and CDR2 SQIVND come from the germline V gene (reference sequence). Trimming removed 5 bases from V and 6 bases from J, with 10 bases in between.

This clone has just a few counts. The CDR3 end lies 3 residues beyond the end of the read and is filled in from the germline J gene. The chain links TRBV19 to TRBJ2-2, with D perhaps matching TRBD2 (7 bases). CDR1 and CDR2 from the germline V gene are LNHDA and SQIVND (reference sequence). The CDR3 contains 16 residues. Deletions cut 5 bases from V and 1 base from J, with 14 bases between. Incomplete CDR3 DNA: TGTGCCAGTAGTGACCGAGGGGGGGTGAACACCGGGGAG. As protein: CASSDRGGVNTGE. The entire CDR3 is CASSDRGGVNTGELFF.